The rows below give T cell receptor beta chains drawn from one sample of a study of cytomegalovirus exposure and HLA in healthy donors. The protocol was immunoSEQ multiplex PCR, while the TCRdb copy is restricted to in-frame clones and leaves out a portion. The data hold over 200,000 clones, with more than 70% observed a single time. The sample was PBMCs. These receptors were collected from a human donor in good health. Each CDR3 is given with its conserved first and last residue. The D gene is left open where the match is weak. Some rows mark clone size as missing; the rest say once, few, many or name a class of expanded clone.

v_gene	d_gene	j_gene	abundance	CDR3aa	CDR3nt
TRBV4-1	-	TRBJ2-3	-	CASSPTRGTDTQYF	TGCGCCAGCAGCCCCACTAGGGGCACAGATACGCAGTATTTT
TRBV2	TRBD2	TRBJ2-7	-	CASSELAGVAYEQYF	TGTGCCAGCAGTGAACTAGCGGGAGTTGCCTACGAGCAGTACTTC
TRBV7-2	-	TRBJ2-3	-	CASSRGDTQYF	TGTGCCAGCAGCCGGGGGGATACGCAGTATTTT
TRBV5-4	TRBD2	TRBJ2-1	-	CASTQGLAGGLSYNEQFF	TGTGCCAGCACCCAGGGACTAGCGGGAGGCCTCTCCTACAATGAGCAGTTCTTC
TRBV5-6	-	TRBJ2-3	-	CASSLELGVTDTQYF	TGTGCCAGCAGCCTGGAACTAGGTGTGACAGATACGCAGTATTTT
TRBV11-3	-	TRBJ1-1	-	CASSFFVHTEAFF	TGTGCCAGCAGCTTTTTCGTTCACACTGAAGCTTTCTTT
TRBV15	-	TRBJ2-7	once	CATSRSASIEQYF	TGTGCCACCAGCAGGTCGGCTAGCATCGAGCAGTACTTC
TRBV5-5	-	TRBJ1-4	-	CASTYGGGDGEKLFF	TGTGCCAGCACCTACGGGGGGGGAGATGGGGAAAAACTGTTTTTT
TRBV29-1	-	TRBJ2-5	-	CSVEVRPSGETQYF	TGCAGCGTTGAAGTCAGGCCCAGTGGAGAGACCCAGTACTTC
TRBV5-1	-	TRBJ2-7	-	CASSFLGGGSSYEQYF	TGCGCCAGCAGCTTCTTGGGAGGGGGAAGCTCCTACGAGCAGTACTTC
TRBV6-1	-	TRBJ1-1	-	CASTKPTGFNTEAFF	TGTGCCAGCACAAAACCTACAGGATTCAACACTGAAGCTTTCTTT
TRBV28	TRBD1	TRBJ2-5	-	CASSSGQGQETQYF	TGTGCCAGCAGTTCTGGACAGGGACAAGAGACCCAGTACTTC
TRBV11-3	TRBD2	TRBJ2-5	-	CASSLASGEGETQYF	TGTGCCAGCAGCTTAGCGAGCGGGGAAGGGGAGACCCAGTACTTC
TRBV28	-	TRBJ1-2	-	CASSWEGYGYTF	TGTGCCAGCAGTTGGGAGGGGTATGGCTACACCTTC
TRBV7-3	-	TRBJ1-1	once	CASSPGGLVAEAFF	TGTGCCAGCAGCCCCGGGGGGCTTGTCGCTGAAGCTTTCTTT
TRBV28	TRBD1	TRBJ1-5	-	CASSSPTGVGNQPQHF	TGTGCCAGCAGTTCCCCGACAGGGGTAGGCAATCAGCCCCAGCATTTT
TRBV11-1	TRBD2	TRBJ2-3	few	CASSLSSSGLDTQYF	TGTGCCAGCAGCTTATCGTCTAGCGGGTTAGATACGCAGTATTTT
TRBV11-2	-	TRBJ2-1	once	CASSSSYPPSYNEQFF	TGTGCCAGCAGCTCCAGTTATCCCCCCTCCTACAATGAGCAGTTCTTC
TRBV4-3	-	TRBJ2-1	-	CASSQDPGEYNEQFF	TGCGCCAGCAGCCAAGATCCGGGGGAATACAATGAGCAGTTCTTC
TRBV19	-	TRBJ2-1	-	CASSIDRVGNEQFF	TGTGCCAGTAGTATAGATCGGGTGGGCAATGAGCAGTTCTTC
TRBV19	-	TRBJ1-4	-	CASRDSTTNEKLFF	TGTGCCAGTAGAGACAGCACAACTAATGAAAAACTGTTTTTT